Listed below are T cell receptor beta chains from one sample, sequenced in a study of blood T cell repertoires in COVID-19. Some clones are missing from TCRdb's copy, which holds only in-frame ones; the method was immunoSEQ multiplex PCR. Of roughly 190,000 clones listed, more than 70% are singletons. The sample was peripheral blood. These receptors were collected from a man aged 45-60 years with active or convalescent COVID-19. CDR3s include the opening cysteine and the closing phenylalanine or tryptophan. D genes are given only for firm matches. Clone size is stated in some rows and not others, as once, few, many or a class when expanded.

CDR3nt: TGTGCCAGTAGTAACAATTACAGGGGGGGGAAGCCTGAAGCTTTCTTT; CDR3aa: CASSNNYRGGKPEAFF; v_gene: TRBV19; abundance: once; d_gene: TRBD1; j_gene: TRBJ1-1
CDR3nt: TGTGCCAGCAGCGTAGAGGCGGGGATGAACACTGAAGCTTTCTTT; CDR3aa: CASSVEAGMNTEAFF; v_gene: TRBV9; abundance: few; d_gene: NA; j_gene: TRBJ1-1
CDR3nt: TGTGCCAGCTTAACAGGGAAAAGATATGGCTACACCTTC; CDR3aa: CASLTGKRYGYTF; v_gene: TRBV21-1; abundance: few; d_gene: NA; j_gene: TRBJ1-2
CDR3nt: TGTGCCAGCAGCAAGCCGACAGGGGGAATGGAACTGTTTTTT; CDR3aa: CASSKPTGGMELFF; v_gene: TRBV7-9; abundance: NA; d_gene: TRBD1; j_gene: TRBJ1-4
CDR3nt: TGTGCCAGCAGTTCAAACAGGGGACCAAAACTGAATCAGCCCCAGCATTTT; CDR3aa: CASSSNRGPKLNQPQHF; v_gene: TRBV28; abundance: NA; d_gene: TRBD1; j_gene: TRBJ1-5
CDR3nt: TGCGCCAGCAGCTTGGAGGATAGCGGGACGGGAGATACGCAGTATTTT; CDR3aa: CASSLEDSGTGDTQYF; v_gene: TRBV5-1; abundance: NA; d_gene: TRBD2; j_gene: TRBJ2-3
CDR3nt: TGTGCCACCAGCAGCCCACTAGCGGGAGGGACAGATACGCAGTATTTT; CDR3aa: CATSSPLAGGTDTQYF; v_gene: TRBV15; abundance: NA; d_gene: TRBD2; j_gene: TRBJ2-3
CDR3nt: TGTGCCAGCAGCTTAGGGACTAGCGGCTTCCTGGACTCCTACAATGAGCAGTTCTTC; CDR3aa: CASSLGTSGFLDSYNEQFF; v_gene: TRBV7-9; abundance: NA; d_gene: TRBD2; j_gene: TRBJ2-1
CDR3nt: TGTGCCAGCAGCCCGAGGACAGGGAGGGTGGAGTCCTATAATTCACCCCTCCACTTT; CDR3aa: CASSPRTGRVESYNSPLHF; v_gene: TRBV7-2; abundance: NA; d_gene: TRBD1; j_gene: TRBJ1-6
CDR3nt: TGCAGCGTGGACGACAGGGGAGACGAGCAGTACTTC; CDR3aa: CSVDDRGDEQYF; v_gene: TRBV29-1; abundance: many; d_gene: TRBD1; j_gene: TRBJ2-7
CDR3nt: TGTGCCAGCAGCTTAACGACTAGCCTTTGGGCAGATACGCAGTATTTT; CDR3aa: CASSLTTSLWADTQYF; v_gene: TRBV7-3; abundance: NA; d_gene: TRBD2; j_gene: TRBJ2-3
CDR3nt: TGCGCCAGCAGCTTGGATCTGTTAGACAGGGGCACTGAAGCTTTCTTT; CDR3aa: CASSLDLLDRGTEAFF; v_gene: TRBV5-1; abundance: NA; d_gene: TRBD1; j_gene: TRBJ1-1
CDR3nt: TGTGCCTGGAGTGTAGTCAAACAGGGCTACGAGCAGTACTTC; CDR3aa: CAWSVVKQGYEQYF; v_gene: TRBV30; abundance: NA; d_gene: NA; j_gene: TRBJ2-7
CDR3nt: TGCAGCGTTTCAGGGCGTTATGGCTACACCTTC; CDR3aa: CSVSGRYGYTF; v_gene: TRBV29-1; abundance: NA; d_gene: NA; j_gene: TRBJ1-2
CDR3nt: TGTGCCAGCAGCCAATTGGCAGGGGTAAGAGAAGCTTTCTTT; CDR3aa: CASSQLAGVREAFF; v_gene: TRBV3-1/TRBV3-2; abundance: once; d_gene: NA; j_gene: TRBJ1-1
CDR3nt: TGTGCCAGCAGCTTAGAGAGGGCGACAGGGAACTATGGCTACACCTTC; CDR3aa: CASSLERATGNYGYTF; v_gene: TRBV13; abundance: NA; d_gene: TRBD1; j_gene: TRBJ1-2
CDR3nt: TGCGCCAGCAGCCAAAAACAGGGGACTGAAGCTTTCTTT; CDR3aa: CASSQKQGTEAFF; v_gene: TRBV4-3; abundance: NA; d_gene: TRBD1; j_gene: TRBJ1-1
CDR3nt: TGTGCCAGCAGTTACCGGGGAGAGGGCAATCAGCCCCAGCATTTT; CDR3aa: CASSYRGEGNQPQHF; v_gene: TRBV6-6; abundance: NA; d_gene: NA; j_gene: TRBJ1-5
CDR3nt: TGCGCCAGCAGTTGGGGAACAGGCTTC; CDR3aa: CASSWGTGF; v_gene: TRBV23-1; abundance: NA; d_gene: NA; j_gene: TRBJ2-7
CDR3nt: TGTGCCACCAGTGTGAGGGGACAGGGGGTCCAAGAGACCCAGTACTTC; CDR3aa: CATSVRGQGVQETQYF; v_gene: TRBV24-1; abundance: NA; d_gene: TRBD1; j_gene: TRBJ2-5
CDR3nt: TGCAGCGTTGAATCCCAGGGGGCCTACGAGCAGTACTTC; CDR3aa: CSVESQGAYEQYF; v_gene: TRBV29-1; abundance: NA; d_gene: TRBD1; j_gene: TRBJ2-7
CDR3nt: TGTGCCATCAGTGAGCGGGACAGCTCTGGAAACACCATATATTTT; CDR3aa: CAISERDSSGNTIYF; v_gene: TRBV10-3; abundance: once; d_gene: TRBD1; j_gene: TRBJ1-3
CDR3nt: TGCGCCAGCAGCCAAGATAGCAGATCCTACAATGAGCAGTTCTTC; CDR3aa: CASSQDSRSYNEQFF; v_gene: TRBV4-3; abundance: NA; d_gene: NA; j_gene: TRBJ2-1
CDR3nt: TGCAGTGCTAGAACGGACAATGAGCAGTTCTTC; CDR3aa: CSARTDNEQFF; v_gene: TRBV20-1; abundance: NA; d_gene: NA; j_gene: TRBJ2-1
CDR3nt: TGCGCCAGCAGCTCGCTAGCGGGAGGGGGCAATGAGCAGTTCTTC; CDR3aa: CASSSLAGGGNEQFF; v_gene: TRBV5-1; abundance: NA; d_gene: TRBD2; j_gene: TRBJ2-1
CDR3nt: TGTGCCAGCACCCGTACCTCGGCAGGGAACTATGGCTACACCTTC; CDR3aa: CASTRTSAGNYGYTF; v_gene: TRBV3-1/TRBV3-2; abundance: NA; d_gene: NA; j_gene: TRBJ1-2
CDR3nt: TGCGCCAGCAGCCAGGACAGCTACTACTCCTACGAGCAGTACTTC; CDR3aa: CASSQDSYYSYEQYF; v_gene: TRBV4-3; abundance: NA; d_gene: NA; j_gene: TRBJ2-7
CDR3nt: TGTGCCAGCAGCGCACTAGCGGGAGGCTACAATGAGCAGTTCTTC; CDR3aa: CASSALAGGYNEQFF; v_gene: TRBV9; abundance: NA; d_gene: TRBD2; j_gene: TRBJ2-1
CDR3nt: TGTGCCAGCAGCGCTTCCGGGACTAGCAACGATGAGCAGTTCTTC; CDR3aa: CASSASGTSNDEQFF; v_gene: TRBV9; abundance: NA; d_gene: TRBD2; j_gene: TRBJ2-1
CDR3nt: TGTGCCAGCACCCTACTGGAGGGGACTGAAGCTTTCTTT; CDR3aa: CASTLLEGTEAFF; v_gene: TRBV28; abundance: NA; d_gene: NA; j_gene: TRBJ1-1
CDR3nt: TGTGCCAGCAAAACGTCAGGGAATAGCAATCAGCCCCAGCATTTT; CDR3aa: CASKTSGNSNQPQHF; v_gene: TRBV6-6; abundance: NA; d_gene: NA; j_gene: TRBJ1-5
CDR3nt: TGTGCCAGCAGAGCCAGGCAGGGCGTCTTCAATCAGCCCCAGCATTTT; CDR3aa: CASRARQGVFNQPQHF; v_gene: TRBV9; abundance: NA; d_gene: NA; j_gene: TRBJ1-5
CDR3nt: TGTGCCAGCAGCTTCATGGGGGGGAGCAATCAGCCCCAGCATTTT; CDR3aa: CASSFMGGSNQPQHF; v_gene: TRBV7-2; abundance: once; d_gene: NA; j_gene: TRBJ1-5
CDR3nt: TGTGCCAGTAGTATAGCCCCCGGCACTGAAGCTTTCTTT; CDR3aa: CASSIAPGTEAFF; v_gene: TRBV19; abundance: NA; d_gene: NA; j_gene: TRBJ1-1
CDR3nt: TGTGCCAGCAGTTACTCGAACTCGGTACAGCCCCAGCATTTT; CDR3aa: CASSYSNSVQPQHF; v_gene: TRBV6-5; abundance: once; d_gene: NA; j_gene: TRBJ1-5
CDR3nt: TGCAGCGCGAGGGCCCAACAGGGAGAGTGGAACGCTGAAGCTTTCTTT; CDR3aa: CSARAQQGEWNAEAFF; v_gene: TRBV29-1; abundance: NA; d_gene: NA; j_gene: TRBJ1-1
CDR3nt: TGTGCCAGCAGTTTACCTAGCGGGATTGTAGATGAGCAGTTCTTC; CDR3aa: CASSLPSGIVDEQFF; v_gene: TRBV28; abundance: NA; d_gene: TRBD2; j_gene: TRBJ2-1
CDR3nt: TGTGCCAGCTCACCGTCACAGGGGCTACAAAACTATGGCTACACCTTC; CDR3aa: CASSPSQGLQNYGYTF; v_gene: TRBV18; abundance: once; d_gene: TRBD1; j_gene: TRBJ1-2
CDR3nt: TGCAGTGCTAGTACCCCGAACGGGGGGGCCACCAATGAGCAGTTCTTC; CDR3aa: CSASTPNGGATNEQFF; v_gene: TRBV20-1; abundance: NA; d_gene: TRBD2; j_gene: TRBJ2-1
CDR3nt: TGCGCCAGCAGCGGGGCAGCGGGAACAACTAATGAAAAACTGTTTTTT; CDR3aa: CASSGAAGTTNEKLFF; v_gene: TRBV5-1; abundance: NA; d_gene: NA; j_gene: TRBJ1-4
CDR3nt: TGTGCCAGCAGCTTAGACGCCGGCAGGGGGCCCTATGGCTACACCTTC; CDR3aa: CASSLDAGRGPYGYTF; v_gene: TRBV7-9; abundance: NA; d_gene: TRBD1; j_gene: TRBJ1-2
CDR3nt: TGTGCCAGCAGCTTAGGGTCCGGTTCACCCCTCCACTTT; CDR3aa: CASSLGSGSPLHF; v_gene: TRBV7-9; abundance: NA; d_gene: NA; j_gene: TRBJ1-6
CDR3nt: TGTGCCAGCAGTGACTCACCGGGTCGGAACTATGGCTACACCTTC; CDR3aa: CASSDSPGRNYGYTF; v_gene: TRBV6-4; abundance: once; d_gene: NA; j_gene: TRBJ1-2
CDR3nt: TGTGCCAGTAGCCCCCTGGAGGGCTCCTACGAGCAGTACTTC; CDR3aa: CASSPLEGSYEQYF; v_gene: TRBV19; abundance: NA; d_gene: NA; j_gene: TRBJ2-7
CDR3nt: TGTGCCAGCAGCTTCCCCTGGCGGGGAACAACAGATACGCAGTATTTT; CDR3aa: CASSFPWRGTTDTQYF; v_gene: TRBV5-8; abundance: few; d_gene: NA; j_gene: TRBJ2-3
CDR3nt: TGTGCCAGCAGCGTACGACAGGGTGCCTCTGAAGCTTTCTTT; CDR3aa: CASSVRQGASEAFF; v_gene: TRBV3-1/TRBV3-2; abundance: NA; d_gene: TRBD1; j_gene: TRBJ1-1
CDR3nt: TGTGCCAGCAGGCCGGATGGGCGTTATGGCTACACCTTC; CDR3aa: CASRPDGRYGYTF; v_gene: TRBV6-5; abundance: NA; d_gene: NA; j_gene: TRBJ1-2
CDR3nt: TGCGCCAGCAGCTTGGACGGGGTCCCCACAGATACGCAGTATTTT; CDR3aa: CASSLDGVPTDTQYF; v_gene: TRBV5-1; abundance: NA; d_gene: NA; j_gene: TRBJ2-3
CDR3nt: TGTGCCAGCAGGTCCTTGACGGGGGGCGTAAATGAGCAGTTCTTC; CDR3aa: CASRSLTGGVNEQFF; v_gene: TRBV6-5; abundance: NA; d_gene: NA; j_gene: TRBJ2-1
CDR3nt: TGCGCCAGCAGCCCTAATCCGGGACTAGCAGATACCGGGGAGCTGTTTTTT; CDR3aa: CASSPNPGLADTGELFF; v_gene: TRBV5-1; abundance: NA; d_gene: TRBD2; j_gene: TRBJ2-2
CDR3nt: TGTGCCAGCAGGCCCATCGGGACAGAAGGAAACACCATATATTTT; CDR3aa: CASRPIGTEGNTIYF; v_gene: TRBV6-5; abundance: NA; d_gene: TRBD1; j_gene: TRBJ1-3
CDR3nt: TGTGCCAGTAGTTTCGACGGGAACTATGGCTACACCTTC; CDR3aa: CASSFDGNYGYTF; v_gene: TRBV19; abundance: NA; d_gene: NA; j_gene: TRBJ1-2
CDR3nt: TGCGCCAGCAGCAGAATAGCGGGAGGGGACACAGATACGCAGTATTTT; CDR3aa: CASSRIAGGDTDTQYF; v_gene: TRBV5-1; abundance: NA; d_gene: TRBD2; j_gene: TRBJ2-3
CDR3nt: TGTGCCAGCAGCGCCGCTTATTTTTCGGGGGATACGCAGTATTTT; CDR3aa: CASSAAYFSGDTQYF; v_gene: TRBV9; abundance: NA; d_gene: NA; j_gene: TRBJ2-3
CDR3nt: TGTGCCAGTACTCGTATGGAGCCGGCAACTAATGAAAAACTGTTTTTT; CDR3aa: CASTRMEPATNEKLFF; v_gene: TRBV19; abundance: NA; d_gene: NA; j_gene: TRBJ1-4
CDR3nt: TGTGCCTGGAATACAGGGGGCGGTGAGCAGTTCTTC; CDR3aa: CAWNTGGGEQFF; v_gene: TRBV30; abundance: NA; d_gene: TRBD1; j_gene: TRBJ2-1
CDR3nt: TGTGCCAGCAACGAGGGCGAATACGAGCAGTACTTC; CDR3aa: CASNEGEYEQYF; v_gene: TRBV6-5; abundance: NA; d_gene: NA; j_gene: TRBJ2-7
CDR3nt: TGTGCCAGCAGTTCACGCGGGCCCGGGGAGCTGTTTTTT; CDR3aa: CASSSRGPGELFF; v_gene: TRBV6-5; abundance: NA; d_gene: NA; j_gene: TRBJ2-2
CDR3nt: TGTGCCACCAGTGACCCGGGACCAGGGGAGGGCTACACCTTC; CDR3aa: CATSDPGPGEGYTF; v_gene: TRBV24-1; abundance: NA; d_gene: NA; j_gene: TRBJ1-2
CDR3nt: TGCAGCGTTTCAATAGGAGGGTCAGGGGGATTGTACTTC; CDR3aa: CSVSIGGSGGLYF; v_gene: TRBV29-1; abundance: NA; d_gene: NA; j_gene: TRBJ2-7